The rows below give T cell receptor beta chains drawn from one sample of a study of CD8+CD57+ T cells in acquired aplastic anemia. One entry per CDR3 protein, called by TCRdb with MiXCR from the reads. The sample carries 180,000 or so distinct CDR3 sequences, just over 45% recorded once. The sequencing sample was made of sorted CD4+, CD8+, or CD8+CD57+ T cells (not recorded which) from PBMCs. All receptors come from a human donor in good health. Each CDR3 is given with its conserved first and last residue. The D gene is left open where the match is weak. Only some rows state a clone size, as once, few, many or a class for expanded clones.

DNA: TGTGCCAGTAGCCCCGGACAGCGGACTTTCTTT
CDR3: CASSPGQRTFF
J: TRBJ1-1
size: .
D: .
V: TRBV19

DNA: TGTGCCATCAGTGAAAGTGTGGGAAGAGTCGGGCAGTACTTC
CDR3: CAISESVGRVGQYF
J: TRBJ2-7
size: many
D: .
V: TRBV10-3

DNA: TGTGCCATCAGTGAGCACATGTCAGAGACCCAGTACTTC
CDR3: CAISEHMSETQYF
J: TRBJ2-5
size: many
D: .
V: TRBV10-3

DNA: TGCAGTGCTAGGGTAGCGGGACGACGCACAGATACGCAGTATTTT
CDR3: CSARVAGRRTDTQYF
J: TRBJ2-3
size: many
D: TRBD2
V: TRBV20-1

DNA: TGTGCCTGGAGTGTCGGACAGAGCCATAATGAAAAACTGTTTTTT
CDR3: CAWSVGQSHNEKLFF
J: TRBJ1-4
size: few
D: .
V: TRBV30

DNA: TGCGCCAGCAGTGAGTCGACAGAGAGCTCCTACGAGCAGTACTTC
CDR3: CASSESTESSYEQYF
J: TRBJ2-7
size: .
D: .
V: TRBV10-1

DNA: TGTGCCAGCAGCTTAGAGGGAAACACCATATATTTT
CDR3: CASSLEGNTIYF
J: TRBJ1-3
size: many
D: .
V: TRBV7-6

DNA: TGTGCCAGTAGTTCCTCAAAAGGCTCCTACGAGCAGTACTTC
CDR3: CASSSSKGSYEQYF
J: TRBJ2-7
size: .
D: .
V: TRBV19

DNA: TGTGCCAGCACCGTGGGGATATACCGCAATCAGCCCCAGCATTTT
CDR3: CASTVGIYRNQPQHF
J: TRBJ1-5
size: many
D: .
V: TRBV12-3/TRBV12-4

DNA: TGTGCCAGTGGGGGGATAGGGACAGGCCGAAACACCATATATTTT
CDR3: CASGGIGTGRNTIYF
J: TRBJ1-3
size: .
D: TRBD1
V: TRBV7-2

DNA: TGTGCCAGCAGCTTTAGGACCAGATCAACTAACCCAGATACGCAGTATTTT
CDR3: CASSFRTRSTNPDTQYF
J: TRBJ2-3
size: .
D: .
V: TRBV11-2

DNA: TGTGCCACCAGTGACACGAACGGGGCTTTCTATGGCTACACCTTC
CDR3: CATSDTNGAFYGYTF
J: TRBJ1-2
size: .
D: .
V: TRBV24-1

DNA: TGTGCCAGCAGCACCCAGCGAACCACCTACGAGCAGTACTTC
CDR3: CASSTQRTTYEQYF
J: TRBJ2-7
size: many
D: .
V: TRBV6-1

DNA: TGTGCCAGCAGCCTACGGACTAGCGGAAGCACAGATACGCAGTATTTT
CDR3: CASSLRTSGSTDTQYF
J: TRBJ2-3
size: many
D: TRBD2
V: TRBV7-2

DNA: TGTGCCACGAACAGAAATCCGAAGAATGAGCAGTTCTTC
CDR3: CATNRNPKNEQFF
J: TRBJ2-1
size: few
D: .
V: TRBV2

DNA: TGTGCCAGCACAGGGACAGGCAATCAGCCCCAGCATTTT
CDR3: CASTGTGNQPQHF
J: TRBJ1-5
size: few
D: TRBD1
V: TRBV7-9

DNA: TGCAGTGCTAGAGCCCCGGACAGAAATTCACCCCTCCACTTT
CDR3: CSARAPDRNSPLHF
J: TRBJ1-6
size: .
D: .
V: TRBV20-1

DNA: TGTGCCAGCAGCCCGGACAGGGCGGATGGCTACACCTTC
CDR3: CASSPDRADGYTF
J: TRBJ1-2
size: .
D: TRBD1
V: TRBV5-4

DNA: TGTGCCATCAGTGAGTTCGAGACTAGCGGGAGGGCCCACGAGCAGTACTTC
CDR3: CAISEFETSGRAHEQYF
J: TRBJ2-7
size: .
D: TRBD2
V: TRBV10-3

DNA: TGTGCCAGCAGCCAAGATTTTGAGACCCAGTACTTC
CDR3: CASSQDFETQYF
J: TRBJ2-5
size: many
D: .
V: TRBV3-1

DNA: TGTGCCTGGACCGTGGGAAACACCATATATTTT
CDR3: CAWTVGNTIYF
J: TRBJ1-3
size: .
D: .
V: TRBV30

DNA: TGTGCCAGCAGTGAATTGGACATTAGCAATCAGCCCCAGCATTTT
CDR3: CASSELDISNQPQHF
J: TRBJ1-5
size: .
D: .
V: TRBV2

DNA: TGTGCCAGCAGTTCCCAGGGTCTCAGCACAGATACGCAGTATTTT
CDR3: CASSSQGLSTDTQYF
J: TRBJ2-3
size: .
D: .
V: TRBV7-9

DNA: TGTGCCAGCCGCCAGGTGAACACCGGGGAGCTGTTTTTT
CDR3: CASRQVNTGELFF
J: TRBJ2-2
size: .
D: .
V: TRBV9

DNA: TGTGCCAGCTCACCACCACAAGGAGATACGCAGTATTTT
CDR3: CASSPPQGDTQYF
J: TRBJ2-3
size: few
D: .
V: TRBV18

DNA: TGCAGCGTTCGCCCAGACTATGGATACACCTTC
CDR3: CSVRPDYGYTF
J: TRBJ1-2
size: .
D: .
V: TRBV29-1

DNA: TGTGCCAGCACACCAGTATCAAACTCCCAGGTAGCTGGCTACACCTTC
CDR3: CASTPVSNSQVAGYTF
J: TRBJ1-2
size: .
D: .
V: TRBV5-4

DNA: TGTGCCACCAACCATGGGGGGGCTCGGGAAAAACTGTTTTTT
CDR3: CATNHGGAREKLFF
J: TRBJ1-4
size: few
D: .
V: TRBV24-1

DNA: TGTGCCAGTAGGCAGGGGGACAATGAGCAGTTCTTC
CDR3: CASRQGDNEQFF
J: TRBJ2-1
size: .
D: TRBD1
V: TRBV19

DNA: TGCAGTGTTCTTGGGTTCCCAGACGGGCAGTACTTC
CDR3: CSVLGFPDGQYF
J: TRBJ2-7
size: many
D: .
V: TRBV20-1

DNA: TGTGCCAGCAGCTTTGGCTGGGAGCAGTACTTC
CDR3: CASSFGWEQYF
J: TRBJ2-7
size: once
D: .
V: TRBV7-2

DNA: TGTGCCAGCAAAACCGACAGGTCCGGCGATGGCTACACCTTC
CDR3: CASKTDRSGDGYTF
J: TRBJ1-2
size: .
D: .
V: TRBV2

DNA: TGTGCCAGCACCCGGACAGGAGGAACTTACGAGCAGTACTTC
CDR3: CASTRTGGTYEQYF
J: TRBJ2-7
size: many
D: TRBD1
V: TRBV12-3/TRBV12-4

DNA: TGCGCCACCCCGGGACAGGCTTATCAGCCCCAGCATTTT
CDR3: CATPGQAYQPQHF
J: TRBJ1-5
size: many
D: TRBD1
V: TRBV10-1

DNA: TGTGCCTGGAATCCCCGACAGGGTTTAAGGTATGGCTACACCTTC
CDR3: CAWNPRQGLRYGYTF
J: TRBJ1-2
size: .
D: TRBD1
V: TRBV30

DNA: TGTGCCACCACCGGGACAGGGGACTACGAGCAGTACTTC
CDR3: CATTGTGDYEQYF
J: TRBJ2-7
size: many
D: TRBD1
V: TRBV24-1

DNA: TGTGCCATCAGTGGTGGGACAGACCCCTACGAGCAGTACTTC
CDR3: CAISGGTDPYEQYF
J: TRBJ2-7
size: few
D: TRBD1
V: TRBV10-3

DNA: TGTGCCAGCAGCTACGCAGGGGACGAGACCCAGTACTTC
CDR3: CASSYAGDETQYF
J: TRBJ2-5
size: .
D: .
V: TRBV5-5

DNA: TGCAGTGCTAGGGAGACAGGGGAAAGTGGTCAGCCCCAGCATTTT
CDR3: CSARETGESGQPQHF
J: TRBJ1-5
size: many
D: TRBD1
V: TRBV20-1

DNA: TGCAGCGTGCGGGACAGGGGGGAGAATCAGCCCCAGCATTTT
CDR3: CSVRDRGENQPQHF
J: TRBJ1-5
size: .
D: TRBD1
V: TRBV29-1

DNA: TGTGCCAGCAGCCGTACTAATAGGGGACTTTACGAGCAGTACTTC
CDR3: CASSRTNRGLYEQYF
J: TRBJ2-7
size: many
D: .
V: TRBV12-3/TRBV12-4

DNA: TGTGCCAGCTCACCTCTGGACCAGTCCGCTAATTCACCCCTCCACTTT
CDR3: CASSPLDQSANSPLHF
J: TRBJ1-6
size: .
D: .
V: TRBV18

DNA: TGTGCCAGTAGTGTTACTAGCGGGCTCGTCAATGAGCAGTTCTTC
CDR3: CASSVTSGLVNEQFF
J: TRBJ2-1
size: many
D: TRBD2
V: TRBV19

DNA: TGCAGCGTTGAATGCTGTTTCTTGGGGAGGGCGCAGTATTTT
CDR3: CSVECCFLGRAQYF
J: TRBJ2-3
size: .
D: TRBD2
V: TRBV29-1

DNA: TGTGCCAGCACACCAGGGACAGGGGGGAATGAGCAGTTCTTC
CDR3: CASTPGTGGNEQFF
J: TRBJ2-1
size: .
D: TRBD1
V: TRBV18

DNA: TGCAGTGCCTATGTGAGGGAACACAATGAGCAGTTCTTC
CDR3: CSAYVREHNEQFF
J: TRBJ2-1
size: .
D: .
V: TRBV20-1

DNA: TGTGCCAGCAGCTTTACCGGGACAGGGGTACGAAACACCATATATTTT
CDR3: CASSFTGTGVRNTIYF
J: TRBJ1-3
size: many
D: TRBD1
V: TRBV7-9

DNA: TGCGCCAGCAGCCCTTCGGGACAGGGGAGCTATGGCTACACCTTC
CDR3: CASSPSGQGSYGYTF
J: TRBJ1-2
size: .
D: TRBD1
V: TRBV5-1

DNA: TGTGCCACCAGCAGGGCGGGACAGGGGAGTTCACCCCTCCACTTT
CDR3: CATSRAGQGSSPLHF
J: TRBJ1-6
size: few
D: TRBD1
V: TRBV15

DNA: TGCAGTGCTACGGGACTAGCGGGAGGGCCTCTGGAGCAGTACTTC
CDR3: CSATGLAGGPLEQYF
J: TRBJ2-7
size: once
D: TRBD2
V: TRBV20-1

DNA: TGTGCCATCAGAGATTTTAGCAATGAGCAGTTCTTC
CDR3: CAIRDFSNEQFF
J: TRBJ2-1
size: .
D: .
V: TRBV10-3